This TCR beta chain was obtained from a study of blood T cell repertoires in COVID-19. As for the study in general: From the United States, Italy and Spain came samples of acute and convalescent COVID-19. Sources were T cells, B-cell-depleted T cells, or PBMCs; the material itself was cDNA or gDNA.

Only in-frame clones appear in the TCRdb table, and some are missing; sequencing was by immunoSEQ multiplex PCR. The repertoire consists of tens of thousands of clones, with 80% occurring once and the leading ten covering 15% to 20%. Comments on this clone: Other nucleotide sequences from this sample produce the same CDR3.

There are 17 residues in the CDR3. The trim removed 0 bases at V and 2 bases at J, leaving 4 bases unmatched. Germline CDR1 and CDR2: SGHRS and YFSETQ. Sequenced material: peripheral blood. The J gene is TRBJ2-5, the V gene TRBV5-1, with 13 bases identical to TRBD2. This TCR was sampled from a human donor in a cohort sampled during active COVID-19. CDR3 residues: CASSLALAGGPQETQYF. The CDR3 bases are TGCGCCAGCAGCTTGGCACTAGCGGGAGGGCCTCAAGAGACCCAGTACTTC. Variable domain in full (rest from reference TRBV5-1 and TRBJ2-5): KAGVTQTPRYLIKTRGQQVTLSCSPISGHRSVSWYQQTPGQGLQFLFEYFSETQRNKGNFPGRFSGRQFSNSRSEMNVSTLELGDSALYLCASSLALAGGPQETQYFGPGTRLLVL.